This T cell receptor (beta chain) is from a study of T cell responses to AZD1222 COVID-19 vaccine. Repertoires were generated with immunoSEQ multiplex PCR, while TCRdb's copy carries only in-frame clones and drops some. The sample includes approximately 110,000 clones, about 90% of them seen just once. Trimming removed 5 bases from V and 0 bases from J, with 8 bases in between. This CDR3 has 13 residues. CDR1 and CDR2 from the germline V gene are KGHSH and LQKENI. Points from the study as a whole: Donors were largely white British and mainly female; clonal diversity was possibly underestimated.

To note about this clone: What it binds is not known.

The sample in question was peripheral blood, obtained on day 0 of AZD1222 vaccination. The origin of this receptor is an adult in good health. The chain employs TRBV18 and TRBJ2-7, with D unclear. The CDR3 DNA reads TGTGCCAGCTCATCGACGGGCTCCTACGAGCAGTACTTC. Its protein product is CASSSTGSYEQYF.